One sample yielded the 32 T cell receptor beta chains listed below, sequenced in a study of blood T cells in healthy people across ages. Next came a second PCR, run for about 7 to 11 cycles, which used a sample-barcoded 5' primer along with a J-beta primer mix. Each CDR3 protein is one row after TCRdb ran MiXCR on the 5' RACE reads. The data show about 780,000 distinct CDR3 sequences, roughly 25% seen once. This sample also appeared in a second study, on T cells of mothers and their children.

Sequenced sample: blood. The receptors were gathered from a boy under 18 in good health.

The rearrangement uses TRBV3-1 and TRBJ2-7; TRBD2 is a possible D gene (6 bases). The J call may be mistaken, given a closer DNA end match to TRBJ2-5. The CDR3 is 14 amino acids. Germline V gives CDR1 LGHDT, CDR2 YNNKEL (reference sequence). The CDR3 DNA reads as TGTGCCAGCAGCAAACGGGAGAAACAAGAGACCCAGTACTTC. Translation: CASSKREKQETQYF.

V usage is TRBV5-1 and J usage is TRBJ2-5; perhaps TRBD1 as D (6 bases). Trimming pared 3 bases from V and 3 bases from J, leaving 15 bases between. Germline values: CDR1 SGHRS, CDR2 YFSETQ. CDR3 length: 15 residues. The CDR3 here is CASSYRSGDKETQYF. The CDR3, as DNA: TGCGCCAGCAGCTATAGGTCCGGGGACAAAGAGACCCAGTACTTC.

This clonotype turned up a few times. The chain carries TRBV15 and TRBJ2-7; 7 bases agree with TRBD1. Per germline, CDR1 LNHNV and CDR2 YYDKDF (reference sequence). The CDR3 is made up of 16 amino acids. V lost 4 bases and J lost 6; bases outside the gene matches: 15. CDR3 DNA: TGTGCCACCAGCATACGTCCCGGGACAGTCTATGGCGAGCAGTACTTC. It is translated as CATSIRPGTVYGEQYF.

V is TRBV12-3 or TRBV12-4 and J is TRBJ2-5; perhaps TRBD2 as D (6 bases). V was cut by 5 bases and J by 3 bases, with 19 bases left in between. CDR3 length: 16 residues. The CDR3 loop reads CASSPGAATGEETQYF. Written as DNA, the CDR3 is TGTGCCAGCAGTCCCGGGGCAGCCACGGGGGAAGAGACCCAGTACTTC.

The chain has TRBV28 and TRBJ2-7; D is perhaps TRBD1 (7 bases). V lost 5 bases to trimming and J lost 8 bases, with 22 bases between them. This CDR3 is built from 15 residues. Germline CDR1 is MDHEN and CDR2 is SYDVKM. The CDR3 nucleotides read TGTGCCAGCAGTCCCCTCGGAGGGGGCCTTCGTAAGCAGTACTTC. Protein sequence: CASSPLGGGLRKQYF.

The chain recombines TRBV7-2 with TRBJ2-5; D unresolved. The CDR3 length is 15 residues. Between the trimmed V and J ends, which lost 1 base and 2 bases, there was a span of 11 bases. Looked up from germline, CDR1 is SGHTA and CDR2 is FQGNSA. For the CDR3, the DNA is TGTGCCAGCAGCTTAGAGGGTGGAAAACAAGAGACCCAGTACTTC. Translation gives CASSLEGGKQETQYF. Combining the CDR3 with reference TRBV7-2 and TRBJ2-5 gives the whole variable domain GAGVSQSPSNKVTEKGKDVELRCDPISGHTALYWYRQSLGQGLEFLIYFQGNSAPDKSGLPSDRFSAERTGGSVSTLTIQRTQQEDSAVYLCASSLEGGKQETQYFGPGTRLLVL.

This clonotype has a handful of counts. The chain recombines TRBV7-9 with TRBJ2-7; 7 nucleotides match TRBD1. This CDR3 is 14 amino acids long. The germline V gene has CDR1 SEHNR and CDR2 FQNEAQ (reference sequence). V shed 5 bases and J 3 bases; nucleotides not matched to a gene: 7. The CDR3 DNA sequence: TGTGCCAGCAGCCAATGGTCAGGGGGCTACGAGCAGTACTTC. It specifies CASSQWSGGYEQYF.

This clonotype was observed a handful of times. The chain links TRBV5-1 to TRBJ2-5; 11 nucleotides line up with TRBD2. CDR3 size: 14 residues. The V gene end was trimmed by 5 bases and the J gene end by 4 bases; junction bases not matched to a gene: 4. Germline CDR1 SGHRS, CDR2 YFSETQ. Written as DNA, the CDR3 is TGCGCCAGCAGACCGACTAGCGGGGCAGAGACCCAGTACTTC. Translated: CASRPTSGAETQYF.

The chain combines TRBV24-1 with TRBJ2-3; D possibly corresponds to TRBD1 (6 bases). Germline V gene sequence: CDR1 KGHDR, CDR2 SFDVKD. The CDR3 is made up of 16 amino acids. Trimming removed 6 bases at V and 4 bases at J, with 19 bases between. This CDR3 is CATSPTRDNQPDTQYF. The CDR3 DNA sequence: TGTGCCACCAGTCCCACCCGGGACAATCAGCCAGATACGCAGTATTTT.

This clonotype was detected a few times. CDR3 sequence (DNA): TGCGCCAGCAGCTTAGGAACAGAGACAGATAATGAAAAACTGTTTTTT. Amino acid sequence: CASSLGTETDNEKLFF. This chain joins TRBV5-1 and TRBJ1-4, with D maybe TRBD1 (5 bases). The V gene lost 2 bases and the J gene lost 4 bases, with 15 bases spanning the gap. Germline values: CDR1 SGHRS, CDR2 YFSETQ. This CDR3 contains 16 residues.

The V and J genes are TRBV2 and TRBJ1-2, with D possibly TRBD1 on 6 matching bases. Germline CDR1 and CDR2: SNHLY and FYNNEI. V was cut by 5 bases and J by 3 bases, with 25 bases left in between. The CDR3 is 18 residues long. The CDR3 DNA reads TGTGCCAGCAGTCTAAGCGGGACACCAGGAGGTTTTGACTATGGCTACACCTTC. It specifies CASSLSGTPGGFDYGYTF.

J is TRBJ2-7 and V is TRBV27, with 12 bases matching TRBD1. The CDR3 covers 16 residues. Germline CDR1 reads MNHEY; CDR2 reads SMNVEV (reference sequence). Trimming took 0 bases from V and 7 from J; bases not matched to a gene: 7. The CDR3: CASSLSPGQGAGEQYF. The CDR3 DNA sequence: TGTGCCAGCAGTTTATCTCCGGGACAGGGGGCGGGGGAGCAGTACTTC.

This clonotype appeared a few times. The chain carries TRBV2 and TRBJ2-1; TRBD2 aligns across 10 bases. Per germline, CDR1 SNHLY and CDR2 FYNNEI. The V and J ends lost 5 bases and 8 bases, in that order; junction bases with no gene match: 9. This CDR3 has 15 residues. The CDR3 protein is CASSRLSGGADEQFF. The CDR3 nucleotides read TGTGCCAGCAGTAGACTCAGCGGGGGGGCCGATGAGCAGTTCTTC.

This clonotype was seen more than once but under ten times. This chain links TRBV7-9 with TRBJ2-5, with 11 bases lining up with TRBD2. The germline CDR1 and CDR2 sequences are SEHNR and FQNEAQ (reference sequence). There are 15 residues in the CDR3. After removal of 4 bases from V and 3 bases from J, the junction contained 4 bases not matched to a gene. The CDR3 loop is CASSWETSGEETQYF. The DNA for the CDR3 is TGTGCCAGCAGCTGGGAGACTAGCGGGGAAGAGACCCAGTACTTC. The whole variable domain, filled in from reference TRBV7-9 and TRBJ2-5, reads DTGVSQNPRHKITKRGQNVTFRCDPISEHNRLYWYRQTLGQGPEFLTYFQNEAQLEKSRLLSDRFSAERPKGSFSTLEIQRTEQGDSAMYLCASSWETSGEETQYFGPGTRLLVL.

The genes are TRBV5-1 and TRBJ2-3, with D hard to call. V shed 10 bases and J shed 2 bases, with 14 bases lying between them. CDR3 length: 13 amino acids. CDR1 and CDR2 from the germline V gene are SGHRS and YFSETQ. In nucleotides, the CDR3 is TGCGCCGGTCGAGGTGCGGACACAGATACGCAGTATTTT. Translation gives CAGRGADTDTQYF.

The CDR3 sequence is CSARDTRTAQETQYF. The CDR3 region has the DNA TGCAGTGCTAGAGATACTAGGACTGCGCAAGAGACCCAGTACTTC. The V gene is TRBV20-1, the J gene TRBJ2-5; D is perhaps TRBD2 (5 bases). Germline V gene data show CDR1 as DFQATT and CDR2 as SNEGSKA (reference sequence). The length of the CDR3 is 15 residues. Trimming cost V 0 bases and J 2 bases, with 13 bases left between them.

This sequence joins TRBV7-3 and TRBJ2-1, with D perhaps matching TRBD1 (5 bases). V was pared by 2 bases and J by 1 base, with 9 bases between. CDR1 and CDR2 from the germline V gene are SGHTA and FQGTGA. CDR3 length equals 15 residues. The CDR3 bases are TGTGCCAGCAGCTTAGACAGTAGATCCTACAATGAGCAGTTCTTC. Translating gives CASSLDSRSYNEQFF.

This clonotype was seen a few times. V and J are TRBV7-2 and TRBJ1-4; TRBD1 might be the D (6 bases). The germline gives CDR1 SGHTA, CDR2 FQGNSA. The CDR3 is made up of 14 amino acids. V lost 4 bases, J lost 4 bases, and 10 bases lay in between. The CDR3 DNA reads TGTGCCAGCAGCTGGGGACACGATAATGAAAAACTGTTTTTT. It is translated as CASSWGHDNEKLFF.

The rearrangement links TRBV20-1 to TRBJ2-7, with 8 bases that match TRBD1. CDR3 length: 14 residues. The germline gives CDR1 DFQATT, CDR2 SNEGSKA (reference sequence). J gave up 3 bases and V 6 bases, and 10 bases lay outside the gene matches. CDR3 protein: CSAQGDRIGYEQYF. In nucleotides, the CDR3 is TGCAGTGCCCAGGGGGACAGGATCGGCTACGAGCAGTACTTC.

This clonotype was seen a few times. This chain joins TRBV7-3 and TRBJ2-5, with 8 bases aligning to TRBD2. The CDR3 is made up of 13 amino acids. The trim removed 5 bases at V and 9 bases at J, leaving 8 bases unmatched. In germline, CDR1 is SGHTA, CDR2 FQGTGA. The CDR3 is CASSPITGGAQYF. As DNA, the CDR3 is TGTGCCAGCAGCCCAATCACGGGGGGGGCCCAGTACTTC.

This chain connects TRBV7-2 to TRBJ1-2, with 8 nucleotides matching TRBD1. V lost 0 bases, J lost 5 bases, and 8 bases stayed unmatched. Germline lookup yields CDR1 SGHTA and CDR2 FQGNSA. The CDR3 has 16 amino acids. DNA of the CDR3: TGTGCCAGCAGCTTAGCCGCGGCAGGGGGCCAATATGGCTACACCTTC. It is translated as CASSLAAAGGQYGYTF.

This clonotype has just a few counts. The chain joins TRBV12-3 or TRBV12-4 to TRBJ1-5; a possible D gene is TRBD1 (5 bases). The V end was cut by 6 bases, the J end by 6 bases, with 18 bases between. CDR3 size: 15 residues. CDR3 coding DNA: TGTGCCAGCAGCCAAAAGGGGTGGGACGGTCAGCCCCAGCATTTT. Its translation: CASSQKGWDGQPQHF.

A few counts support this clonotype. The chain uses TRBV6-5 and TRBJ2-5; 8 bases agree with TRBD1. V dropped 5 bases and J dropped 2; count of bases not matched to a gene: 7. Germline CDR1 MNHEY, CDR2 SVGAGI. The CDR3 is 15 residues long. CDR3 DNA: TGTGCCAGCAGTACGACAGGGGCAAGTCAAGAGACCCAGTACTTC. Translated, it gives CASSTTGASQETQYF.

To note about this clonotype: A junction boundary mismatches the germline segment, possibly from a read error. The chain combines TRBV5-1 with TRBJ1-2; weak D call: TRBD1 (5 bases). CDR1 and CDR2 (germline): SGHRS, YFSETQ. The CDR3 runs to 15 residues. CDR3 region: CASGLVAGTTYGYTF. DNA for the CDR3: TGCGCCAGCGGCTTGGTGGCAGGGACGACCTATGGCTACACCTTC.

The chain joins TRBV29-1 to TRBJ1-5; D uncertain. Germline CDR1 reads SQVTM; CDR2 reads ANQGSEA. Between the trimmed V and J ends, which lost 4 bases and 6 bases, there was a span of 13 bases. The CDR3 runs to 13 residues. CDR3 in DNA: TGCAGCGTTGCGATTGGCGCGGGTCAGCCCCAGCATTTT. Its protein product is CSVAIGAGQPQHF.

This clonotype showed up just a few times. The rearrangement uses TRBV5-1 and TRBJ2-5; a weak D match, TRBD2 (5 bases). The J call is in doubt because the DNA end fits TRBJ2-7 better. The CDR3 runs 14 residues. Germline assignment: CDR1 SGHRS and CDR2 YFSETQ. CDR3 nucleotides: TGCGCCAGCAGCCCGACGAGGGAATCCTACGAGCAGTACTTC. Translation: CASSPTRESYEQYF.

This clonotype was detected a few times. The chain couples TRBV5-1 to TRBJ1-5; no firm D call. The CDR3 runs 14 residues. Trimming pared 1 base from V and 3 bases from J, leaving 8 bases between. CDR1 is SGHRS, CDR2 YFSETQ, per germline. CDR3 amino acids: CASSLPLHNQPQHF. DNA of the CDR3: TGCGCCAGCAGCTTGCCACTCCACAATCAGCCCCAGCATTTT.

The gene calls are TRBV5-6 and TRBJ2-3; possible D gene TRBD1, 6 bases. Trimming removed 3 bases at V and 4 bases at J, with 12 bases between. The CDR3 extends over 14 amino acids. The germline V gene encodes CDR1 SGHDT and CDR2 YYEEEE. The CDR3 loop is CASSSSTGPDTQYF. The CDR3 nucleotides are TGTGCCAGCAGCTCTTCGACAGGTCCAGATACGCAGTATTTT.

This clonotype is a singleton in its sample. The chain combines TRBV20-1 with TRBJ2-5; no clear D gene. V was pared by 0 bases and J by 2 bases, with 10 bases between. The CDR3 has 14 amino acids. The V gene's germline CDR1 is DFQATT and CDR2 SNEGSKA (reference sequence). The CDR3 coding sequence is TGCAGTGCTAGAGATTTTCGCTTACAAGAGACCCAGTACTTC. This sequence encodes CSARDFRLQETQYF.

This chain connects TRBV7-2 to TRBJ1-5; 8 bases are shared with TRBD1. Germline assignment: CDR1 SGHTA and CDR2 FQGNSA. V lost 3 bases to trimming and J lost 7 bases; unmatched junction nucleotides: 8. The CDR3 totals 15 residues. As DNA, the CDR3 is TGTGCCAGCAGCTTGCGGACAGGGACAGGCCAGCCCCAGCATTTT. It translates to CASSLRTGTGQPQHF.

V is TRBV10-3 and J is TRBJ1-2; 7 bases agree with TRBD1. CDR1 and CDR2 (germline): ENHRY, SYGVKD. After removal of 5 bases from V and 8 bases from J, the junction contained 8 bases not matched to a gene. The CDR3 spans 13 residues. The CDR3 nucleotides are TGTGCCATCAGTTCCCGGACAGGAGACGGCTACACCTTC. Residues: CAISSRTGDGYTF.

This clonotype was seen a single time. The chain joins TRBV5-1 to TRBJ2-5, with 7 bases that match TRBD1. CDR1 is SGHRS, CDR2 YFSETQ, per germline. Trimming cost V 3 bases and J 4 bases; bases outside gene matches: 12. There are 16 residues in the CDR3. CDR3: CASSSTGTALGETQYF. CDR3 in DNA: TGCGCCAGCAGCTCTACCGGGACAGCCCTGGGAGAGACCCAGTACTTC.